The 6 T cell receptor beta chains below come from one sample, sequenced in a study of T cells after yellow fever vaccination. MiXCR, applied by TCRdb to the 5' RACE reads, yields one record per CDR3 protein. The data contain about 630,000 distinct CDR3 sequences, roughly an eighth of them singletons. The material sequenced was PBMCs, taken on the day of the yellow fever booster vaccination. All receptors come from a young man who received the YFV17D yellow fever vaccine.

A few counts support this clonotype. The CDR3 loop is CAWSSFLRDRGGYTF. The CDR3 region has the DNA TGTGCCTGGAGCTCCTTTCTCCGGGACAGAGGAGGCTACACCTTC. J is TRBJ1-2 and V is TRBV30; 7 bases are shared with TRBD1. The V and J ends lost 3 bases and 8 bases, in that order; junction bases with no gene match: 15. The germline V gene encodes CDR1 GTSNPN and CDR2 SVGIG (reference sequence). CDR3 size: 15 residues.

This chain joins TRBV12-3 or TRBV12-4 and TRBJ2-1; TRBD1 aligns across 12 bases. This CDR3 has 17 amino acids. After removal of 6 bases from V and 7 bases from J, the junction contained 13 bases not matched to a gene. The CDR3 loop is CASRKSGTGGERNEQFF. DNA of the CDR3: TGTGCCAGCAGGAAATCCGGGACAGGGGGCGAAAGGAATGAGCAGTTCTTC.

This clonotype was detected a few times. CDR3 amino acids: CARRGVNEQFF. CDR3 coding DNA: TGTGCTCGGAGGGGGGTCAATGAGCAGTTCTTC. The chain is built from TRBV30 and TRBJ2-1; D may correspond to TRBD1 or TRBD2 (6 bases each). The CDR3 loop spans 11 amino acids. Germline values: CDR1 GTSNPN, CDR2 SVGIG (reference sequence).

The genes are TRBV6-1 and TRBJ2-1; D not resolved. Between the trimmed V and J ends, which lost 7 bases and 5 bases, there was a span of 15 bases. The CDR3 covers 14 residues. CDR1 is MNHNS, CDR2 SASEGT, per germline. Here the CDR3 DNA reads TGTGCCAGCATCAACGACTTTACCAACAATGAGCAGTTCTTC. This translates into CASINDFTNNEQFF.

This clonotype was seen a handful of times. The chain carries TRBV29-1 and TRBJ2-7; 8 bases match TRBD1. This CDR3 is 14 amino acids long. After removal of 6 bases from V and 2 bases from J, the junction contained 9 bases not matched to a gene. Germline CDR1 SQVTM, CDR2 ANQGSEA. The CDR3 region is CSVRVGQATYEQYF. The CDR3 DNA reads TGCAGCGTGAGAGTGGGACAGGCAACCTACGAGCAGTACTTC.

This clonotype has only a few counts. The J gene is TRBJ2-1, the V gene TRBV2; TRBD2 is a possible D gene (5 bases). Trimming stripped 4 bases from V and 4 bases from J, with 14 bases between. The CDR3 loop spans 15 amino acids. In germline, CDR1 is SNHLY, CDR2 FYNNEI. CDR3 region: CASSAQRAPYNEQFF. The CDR3 nucleotides read TGTGCCAGCAGTGCACAGAGGGCCCCTTACAATGAGCAGTTCTTC.